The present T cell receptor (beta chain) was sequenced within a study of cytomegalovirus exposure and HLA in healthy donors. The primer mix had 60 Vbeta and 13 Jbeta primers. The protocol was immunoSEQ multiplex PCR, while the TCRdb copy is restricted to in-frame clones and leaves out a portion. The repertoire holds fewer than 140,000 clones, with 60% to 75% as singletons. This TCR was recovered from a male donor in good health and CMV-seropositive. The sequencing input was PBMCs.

The CDR3 DNA follows: TGTGCCAGCACGAGTGGGAACACTGAAGCTTTCTTT. This gives the protein CASTSGNTEAFF. This sequence joins TRBV2 and TRBJ1-1; no definite D call. Germline V lookup: CDR1 SNHLY, CDR2 FYNNEI. Between the trimmed V and J ends, which lost 7 bases and 1 base, there was a span of 7 bases. This CDR3 region has 12 residues.